The 31 T cell receptor beta chains given below trace back to one sample, sequenced in a study of T cells in Graves' hyperthyroidism and ophthalmopathy. Amplified TCR beta CDR3 regions derived from RNA transcripts. RT-PCR in the first round (using the HTBI primer set) targeted the TCR CDR3. TCRdb reprocessed the multiplex PCR reads via MiXCR and lists one record per CDR3 protein. The sample holds under 450,000 distinct CDR3 sequences, 13% seen once. Sequenced: blood. The receptors were gathered from a man aged 25-40 years with Graves' hyperthyroidism that later progressed to Graves' ophthalmopathy.

In this sample, this clonotype turned up many times. The V gene is TRBV27, the J gene TRBJ2-5; 14 bases are shared with TRBD2. The CDR3 runs to 16 residues. V gave up 6 bases and J gave up 2 bases; unmatched junction bases: 5. CDR1 is MNHEY and CDR2 is SMNVEV in the germline V gene (reference sequence). This CDR3 reads CASSGLAGGSQETQYF. CDR3 nucleotide sequence: TGTGCCAGCAGCGGACTAGCGGGGGGATCTCAAGAGACCCAGTACTTC.

This clonotype was counted only a few times. The V and J genes are TRBV29-1 and TRBJ2-7; D unclear. The CDR3 has 15 amino acids. V dropped 4 bases and J dropped 0 bases, with 16 bases sitting between them. The germline CDR1 and CDR2 sequences are SQVTM and ANQGSEA. CDR3 residues: CSVVSGLRSSYEQYF. CDR3 DNA sequence: TGCAGCGTTGTATCCGGGTTGAGGAGCTCCTACGAGCAGTACTTC.

The chain employs TRBV28 and TRBJ2-4; 7 bases map to TRBD1. The germline V gene encodes CDR1 MDHEN and CDR2 SYDVKM. The CDR3 loop spans 14 amino acids. J was trimmed by 3 bases and V by 5 bases; bases with no gene match: 4. This chain's CDR3 is CASSPGDSKNIQYF. DNA of the CDR3: TGTGCCAGCAGTCCCGGGGACAGCAAAAACATTCAGTACTTC.

The V call is TRBV20-1, the J call TRBJ2-2; a weak D match, TRBD1 (5 bases). CDR3 size: 13 residues. V lost 0 bases and J lost 9, with 11 bases in between. Germline CDR1 reads DFQATT; CDR2 reads SNEGSKA (reference sequence). The chain's CDR3 is CSARDERGWELFF. As DNA, the CDR3 is TGCAGTGCTAGAGATGAAAGGGGTTGGGAGCTGTTTTTT.

This clonotype was detected many times. The chain joins TRBV10-3 to TRBJ1-5, with a tentative D call TRBD1 (5 bases). Germline V gene lookup returns CDR1 ENHRY and CDR2 SYGVKD. The germline V and J ends were trimmed by 0 bases and 5 bases, with 17 bases remaining between them. The CDR3 totals 17 residues. The CDR3 here is CAISESRRGASDQPQHF. In DNA, the CDR3 is TGTGCCATCAGTGAGTCGAGGAGGGGAGCTTCGGATCAGCCCCAGCATTTT.

This clonotype was recorded at least ten times. The CDR3, as DNA: TGTGCCACCCCCAAAGGGGGGGGACAGGACACTGAAGCTTTCTTT. It translates to CATPKGGGQDTEAFF. This chain uses TRBV2 with TRBJ1-1; 8 bases match TRBD1. V lost 10 bases and J lost 3; bases outside the gene matches: 13. The CDR3 has 15 amino acids. Germline-derived CDR1 and CDR2 are SNHLY and FYNNEI.

There are many counts of this clonotype. The DNA for the CDR3 is TGTGCCAGCAGCTTCAGGTCGAGCGGGGGGACGAGCTCCTACGAGCAGTACTTC. Its protein product is CASSFRSSGGTSSYEQYF. The chain joins TRBV11-2 to TRBJ2-7; 9 nucleotides match TRBD2. After removal of 3 bases from V and 0 bases from J, the junction contained 12 bases not matched to a gene. CDR3 size: 18 residues. Germline CDR1 reads SGHAT; CDR2 reads FQNNGV.

This clonotype was seen a handful of times. The rearrangement joins TRBV4-1 to TRBJ1-4; D remains ambiguous. Deletions cut 3 bases from V and 4 bases from J, with 12 bases between. Germline V gene lookup returns CDR1 MGHRA and CDR2 YSYEKL. The CDR3 runs 15 residues. The chain's CDR3 is CASSHSTVFNEKLFF. The CDR3 DNA reads as TGCGCCAGCAGCCACTCGACCGTATTTAATGAAAAACTGTTTTTT.

The gene calls are TRBV6-5 and TRBJ2-6; maybe TRBD1 (6 bases). There are 15 residues in the CDR3. Germline V CDR1 and CDR2: MNHEY, SVGAGI. V was pared by 2 bases and J by 5 bases, with 10 bases between. CDR3 coding DNA: TGTGCCAGCAGTTACCAGGGGAATTGGGCCAACGTCCTGACTTTC. Translated: CASSYQGNWANVLTF.

At least ten counts were recorded for this clonotype. This chain uses TRBV5-1 with TRBJ1-2; no reliable D call. Germline V gene data show CDR1 as SGHRS and CDR2 as YFSETQ. The CDR3 contains 15 residues. V lost 0 bases and J 4 bases, leaving 13 bases between the germline ends. The CDR3 DNA is TGCGCCAGCAGCTTGGGACGGAACCTTGGCTATGGCTACACCTTC. Encoded protein: CASSLGRNLGYGYTF.

The chain couples TRBV12-5 to TRBJ2-7; 9 bases match TRBD2. V shed 0 bases, J shed 5 bases, and the junction held 8 bases outside the gene matches. The CDR3 runs to 16 residues. Per the germline V gene, CDR1 is LGHNT and CDR2 is FRNRAP. CDR3: CASGLVLGLATHEQYF. CDR3 sequence (DNA): TGTGCTAGTGGTTTGGTATTGGGACTAGCTACCCACGAGCAGTACTTC.

This clonotype occurred a few times. The J gene is TRBJ2-3, the V gene TRBV7-3; 13 bases are a match to TRBD2. In germline, CDR1 is SGHTA, CDR2 FQGTGA. CDR3 length: 18 amino acids. V shed 2 bases and J 3 bases; nucleotides not matched to a gene: 8. In DNA, the CDR3 is TGTGCCAGCAGCTTACTTACTAGCGGGGGGGGGGGAACAGATACGCAGTATTTT. This gives the protein CASSLLTSGGGGTDTQYF.

V usage is TRBV3-1 and J usage is TRBJ2-1, with D perhaps being TRBD1 or TRBD2 (6 bases each). Trimming took 3 bases from V and 10 from J, leaving 16 bases between them. CDR1 and CDR2 from the germline V gene are LGHDT and YNNKEL (reference sequence). The CDR3 is 14 residues long. CDR3 nucleotide sequence: TGTGCCAGCAGCCAGGGGGGCGGGCGGCGAGAGCAGTTCTTC. Translated: CASSQGGGRREQFF.

On this clonotype itself: Since a much larger clone is just one base distant, this may be a read error. The chain links TRBV24-1 to TRBJ2-3; 9 bases line up with TRBD1. Looked up from germline, CDR1 is KGHDR and CDR2 is SFDVKD. Trimming removed 9 bases from V and 1 base from J; junction bases left unmatched: 7. The CDR3 spans 15 residues. The CDR3 loop reads CATGPGQGGTDTQYF. CDR3 sequence (DNA): TGTGCCACCGGACCGGGACAGGGAGGCACAGATACGCAGTATTTT.

This clonotype was seen a handful of times. The V and J genes are TRBV7-2 and TRBJ2-5, with D unresolved. This CDR3 is 14 amino acids long. CDR1 is SGHTA and CDR2 is FQGNSA in the germline V gene. V lost 7 bases and J lost 0, with 12 bases in between. This CDR3 reads CASTSRMYQETQYF. CDR3 in DNA: TGTGCCAGCACTTCCAGGATGTACCAAGAGACCCAGTACTTC.

The DNA for the CDR3 is TGCAGTGCTATACCCACAGGGCGGGGTTCACCCCTCCACTTT. Its protein is CSAIPTGRGSPLHF. This chain links TRBV20-1 with TRBJ1-6, with D possibly TRBD1 on 6 matching bases. Germline CDR1 DFQATT, CDR2 SNEGSKA (reference sequence). V lost 4 bases and J 9 bases, leaving 16 bases between the germline ends. CDR3 length: 14 residues.

V usage is TRBV29-1 and J usage is TRBJ1-1; D is perhaps TRBD1 (5 bases). V dropped 7 bases and J dropped 1 base, with 19 bases sitting between them. Per germline, CDR1 SQVTM and CDR2 ANQGSEA. There are 15 residues in the CDR3. The CDR3 region has the DNA TGCAGCGCGAGGCGGGTGGGGGGAACGAACACTGAAGCTTTCTTT. Residues: CSARRVGGTNTEAFF.

This clonotype occurred many times. The V gene is TRBV5-1, the J gene TRBJ2-3; D is perhaps TRBD2 (5 bases). CDR3 length: 12 residues. Looked up from germline, CDR1 is SGHRS and CDR2 is YFSETQ. V lost 4 bases to trimming and J lost 6 bases, with 9 bases between them. CDR3: CASSLRGDTQYF. For the CDR3, the DNA is TGCGCCAGCAGCCTACGAGGGGATACGCAGTATTTT.

This clonotype was found many times. The chain uses TRBV9 and TRBJ2-3; D not resolved. In germline, CDR1 is SGDLS, CDR2 YYNGEE. Trimming left V 1 base short and J 0 bases short, with 12 bases between. The CDR3 contains 16 residues. CDR3 DNA sequence: TGTGCCAGCAGCGTAACCGCCTTCTCTAGCACAGATACGCAGTATTTT. Its translation: CASSVTAFSSTDTQYF.

This clonotype has more than one count but fewer than ten. The rearrangement links TRBV19 to TRBJ2-7; TRBD1 agrees at 10 bases. This CDR3 contains 15 residues. Trimming at V came to 6 bases and at J to 2 bases, leaving 7 bases not matched to a gene. In germline, CDR1 is LNHDA, CDR2 SQIVND (reference sequence). The CDR3 reads CASRTTGTGAYEQYF. CDR3 sequence (DNA): TGTGCCAGTAGAACTACCGGGACAGGGGCCTACGAGCAGTACTTC.

Remarks on this clonotype: A much more abundant neighbour one base away suggests this may be a read error. The chain employs TRBV7-2 and TRBJ2-1; a possible D gene is TRBD2 (6 bases). This CDR3 region has 13 residues. From germline, CDR1 is SGHTA and CDR2 FQGNSA. CDR3 sequence: CASRPDYYNGQFF. CDR3 bases: TGTGCCAGCCGCCCGGACTACTACAATGGGCAGTTCTTC.

This clonotype was picked up many times. The J gene is TRBJ2-3, the V gene TRBV30; the D gene is possibly TRBD1 (5 bases). Germline values: CDR1 GTSNPN, CDR2 SVGIG (reference sequence). V lost 3 bases, J lost 4 bases, and 11 bases lay in between. The CDR3 contains 13 residues. CDR3 region: CAWSLGPSDTQYF. CDR3 coding DNA: TGTGCCTGGAGCTTGGGGCCCTCAGATACGCAGTATTTT.

The chain uses TRBV28 and TRBJ2-7; unclear D gene. Per the germline V gene, CDR1 is MDHEN and CDR2 is SYDVKM. The CDR3 contains 13 residues. V lost 6 bases, J lost 2 bases, and 11 bases lay in between. DNA of the CDR3: TGTGCCAGCAGAGACAACACCGCCTACGAGCAGTACTTC. It translates to CASRDNTAYEQYF.

CDR3 DNA sequence: TGTGCCAGCAGCTTAGTAAGGCGGGGATCTGGGGCCAACGTCCTGACTTTC. Translating it yields CASSLVRRGSGANVLTF. The chain couples TRBV7-8 to TRBJ2-6, with a tentative D call TRBD2 (6 bases). This CDR3 has 17 residues. Between the trimmed V and J ends, which lost 1 base and 1 base, there was a span of 11 bases. Germline V CDR1 and CDR2: SGHVS, FQNEAQ.

This clonotype has ten or more counts. The chain links TRBV5-4 to TRBJ1-4; D remains unclear. The CDR3 has 14 residues. Germline-derived CDR1 and CDR2 are SGHNT and YYREEE (reference sequence). The germline V and J ends were trimmed by 3 bases and 0 bases, with 6 bases remaining between them. The CDR3 sequence: CASSWTPTNEKLFF. CDR3 nucleotides: TGTGCCAGCAGCTGGACCCCAACTAATGAAAAACTGTTTTTT.

This clonotype was detected ten times or more. The chain couples TRBV5-1 to TRBJ2-1; D is perhaps TRBD1 (6 bases). The V end was cut by 5 bases, the J end by 6 bases, with 21 bases between. This CDR3 contains 16 residues. CDR1 is SGHRS, CDR2 YFSETQ, per germline. The CDR3 spells CASRDNPQGPGNEQFF. The CDR3 nucleotides are TGCGCCAGCAGGGACAACCCACAGGGTCCCGGCAATGAGCAGTTCTTC.

This clonotype was detected ten times or more. The chain links TRBV28 to TRBJ1-5; 9 bases agree with TRBD1. Trimming took 8 bases from V and 6 from J; bases not matched to a gene: 8. The CDR3 totals 14 residues. Germline V lookup: CDR1 MDHEN, CDR2 SYDVKM. CDR3 region: CASAGTGILQPQHF. CDR3 in DNA: TGTGCCAGCGCCGGGACAGGGATCCTTCAGCCCCAGCATTTT.

This clonotype came up many times. The chain uses TRBV27 and TRBJ1-5; 7 positions agree with TRBD1. J was trimmed by 3 bases and V by 0 bases; bases with no gene match: 2. Germline values: CDR1 MNHEY, CDR2 SMNVEV (reference sequence). The CDR3 has 15 amino acids. CDR3 sequence reads: CASSLSTGYNQPQHF. CDR3 sequence (DNA): TGTGCCAGCAGTTTATCGACAGGGTACAATCAGCCCCAGCATTTT.

This clonotype was counted between two and nine times. The chain carries TRBV12-3 or TRBV12-4 and TRBJ2-3, with D unresolved. V shed 3 bases and J shed 3 bases, with 4 bases lying between them. This CDR3 region has 12 residues. The CDR3 DNA sequence: TGTGCCAGCAGTTTTTTTACAGATACGCAGTATTTT. This translates into CASSFFTDTQYF.

This clonotype has a count of ten or more. The V and J genes are TRBV30 and TRBJ1-4; D uncertain. Germline V gene sequence: CDR1 GTSNPN, CDR2 SVGIG (reference sequence). The CDR3 spans 12 residues. V was shortened by 3 bases and J by 8 bases, with 10 bases between the two germline ends. This CDR3 is CAWRPPGEKLFF. The CDR3 DNA sequence: TGTGCCTGGAGACCCCCCGGGGAAAAACTGTTTTTT.

The chain has TRBV4-2 and TRBJ1-2; D call uncertain. V lost 5 bases, J lost 8 bases, and 9 bases lay in between. The CDR3 contains 11 residues. The germline gives CDR1 LGHNA, CDR2 YNFKEQ. The CDR3 DNA is TGTGCCAGCAGCTCCAACGAAGGCTACACCTTC. It yields the protein CASSSNEGYTF.